The T cell receptor (beta chain) under discussion was sequenced for a study of long-term antiretroviral therapy in people with HIV. Overall study results and limits: HIV repertoires showed narrower CDR3 length ranges than controls. Blood dating 2004 to 2017 may reflect older ART regimens. Pre-ART-expanded clones dominated the repertoire at all time points.

Every one of the donors gave at least one pre-ART PBMC sample and at least two post-ART PBMC samples. V lost 6 bases, J lost 6 bases, and 4 bases stayed unmatched. Germline CDR1 and CDR2: MNHEY and SVGAGI. The length of the CDR3 is 15 residues. A word on this clone: What it recognizes is unknown.

Survey-level immunoSEQ v3.0 assays were run. The data were produced by immunoSEQ multiplex PCR, yet TCRdb's version contains in-frame clones alone and is incomplete. This table has roughly 15,000 clones, around 90% appearing once. The chain uses TRBV6-5 and TRBJ2-2; 13 bases map to TRBD2. Sequencing used unsorted PBMCs, obtained 6.2 years after starting antiretroviral therapy. This receptor was taken from a man between 35 and 55 years old with HIV. CDR3: CASRDGLAGAGELFF. In DNA, the CDR3 is TGTGCCAGCAGGGACGGACTAGCGGGAGCCGGGGAGCTGTTTTTT.